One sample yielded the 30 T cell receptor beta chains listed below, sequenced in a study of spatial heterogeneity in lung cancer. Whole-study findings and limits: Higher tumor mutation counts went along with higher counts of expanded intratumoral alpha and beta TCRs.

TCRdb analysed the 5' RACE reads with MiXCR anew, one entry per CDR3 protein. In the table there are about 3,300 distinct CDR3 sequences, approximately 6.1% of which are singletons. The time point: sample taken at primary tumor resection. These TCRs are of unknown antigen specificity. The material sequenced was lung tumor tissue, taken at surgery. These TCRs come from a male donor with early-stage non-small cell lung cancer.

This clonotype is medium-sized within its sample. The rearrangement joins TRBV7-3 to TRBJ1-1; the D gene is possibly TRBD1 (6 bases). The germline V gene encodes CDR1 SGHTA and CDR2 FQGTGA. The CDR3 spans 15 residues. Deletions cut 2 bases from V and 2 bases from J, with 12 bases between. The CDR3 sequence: CASSLAPGDNTEAFF. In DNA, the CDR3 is TGTGCCAGCAGCTTAGCCCCAGGGGACAACACTGAAGCTTTCTTT.

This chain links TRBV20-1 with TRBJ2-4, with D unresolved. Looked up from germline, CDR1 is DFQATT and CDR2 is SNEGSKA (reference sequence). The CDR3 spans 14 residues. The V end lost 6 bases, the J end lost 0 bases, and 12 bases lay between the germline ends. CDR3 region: CSAPISTAKNIQYF. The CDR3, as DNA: TGCAGTGCCCCTATAAGTACAGCCAAAAACATTCAGTACTTC.

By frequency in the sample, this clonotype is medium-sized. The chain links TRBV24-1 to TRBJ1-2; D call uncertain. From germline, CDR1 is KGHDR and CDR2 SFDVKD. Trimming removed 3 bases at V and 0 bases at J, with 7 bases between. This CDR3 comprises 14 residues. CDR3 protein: CATSDPDTNYGYTF. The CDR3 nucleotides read TGTGCCACCAGTGATCCTGACACTAACTATGGCTACACCTTC.

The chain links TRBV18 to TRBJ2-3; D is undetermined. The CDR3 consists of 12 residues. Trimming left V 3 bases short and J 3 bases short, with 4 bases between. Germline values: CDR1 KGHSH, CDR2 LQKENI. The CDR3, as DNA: TGTGCCAGCTCACCCGGGACAGATACGCAGTATTTT. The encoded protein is CASSPGTDTQYF.

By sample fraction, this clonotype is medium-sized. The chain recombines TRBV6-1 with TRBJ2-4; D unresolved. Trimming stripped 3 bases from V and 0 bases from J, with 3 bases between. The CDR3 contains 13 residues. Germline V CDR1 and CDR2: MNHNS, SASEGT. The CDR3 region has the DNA TGTGCCAGCAGTGACATAGCCAAAAACATTCAGTACTTC. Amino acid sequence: CASSDIAKNIQYF.

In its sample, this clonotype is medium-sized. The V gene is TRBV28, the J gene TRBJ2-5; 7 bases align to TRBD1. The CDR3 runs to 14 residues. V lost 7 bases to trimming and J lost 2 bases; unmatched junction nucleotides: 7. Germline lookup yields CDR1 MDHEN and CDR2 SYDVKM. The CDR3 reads CASTNATGQETQYF. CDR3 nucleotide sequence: TGTGCCAGCACTAACGCGACAGGGCAAGAGACCCAGTACTTC.

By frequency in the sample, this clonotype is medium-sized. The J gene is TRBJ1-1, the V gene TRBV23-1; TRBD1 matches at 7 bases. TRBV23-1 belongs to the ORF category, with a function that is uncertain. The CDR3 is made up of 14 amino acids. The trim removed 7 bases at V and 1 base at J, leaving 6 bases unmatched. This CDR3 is CASKVAGGNTEAFF. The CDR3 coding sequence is TGCGCCAGCAAGGTGGCAGGGGGGAACACTGAAGCTTTCTTT.

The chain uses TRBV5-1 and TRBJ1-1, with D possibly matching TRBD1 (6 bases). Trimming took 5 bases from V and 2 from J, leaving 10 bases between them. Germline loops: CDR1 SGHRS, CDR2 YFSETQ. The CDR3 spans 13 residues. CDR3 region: CASRVQGNTEAFF. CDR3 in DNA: TGCGCCAGCAGAGTACAGGGAAACACTGAAGCTTTCTTT.

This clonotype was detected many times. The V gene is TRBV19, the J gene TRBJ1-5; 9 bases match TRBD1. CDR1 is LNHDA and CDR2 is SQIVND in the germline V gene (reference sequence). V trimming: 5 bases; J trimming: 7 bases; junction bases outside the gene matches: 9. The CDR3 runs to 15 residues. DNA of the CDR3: TGTGCCAGTAGTGAATCCGGGACAGGGCGCCAGCCCCAGCATTTT. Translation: CASSESGTGRQPQHF.

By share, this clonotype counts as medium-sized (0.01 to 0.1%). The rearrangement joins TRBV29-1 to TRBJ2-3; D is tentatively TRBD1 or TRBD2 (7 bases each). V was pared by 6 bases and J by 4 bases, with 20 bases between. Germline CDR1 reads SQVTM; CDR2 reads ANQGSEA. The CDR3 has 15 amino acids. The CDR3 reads CSVSRGGISADTQYF. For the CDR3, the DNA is TGCAGCGTATCCAGGGGGGGCATCTCGGCAGATACGCAGTATTTT.

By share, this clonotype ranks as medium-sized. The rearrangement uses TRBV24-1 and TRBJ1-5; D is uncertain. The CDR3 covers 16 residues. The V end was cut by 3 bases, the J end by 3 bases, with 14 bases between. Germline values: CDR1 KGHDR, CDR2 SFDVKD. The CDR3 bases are TGTGCCACCAGTGATCGTGGCGTGGGATCCAATCAGCCCCAGCATTTT. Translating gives CATSDRGVGSNQPQHF.

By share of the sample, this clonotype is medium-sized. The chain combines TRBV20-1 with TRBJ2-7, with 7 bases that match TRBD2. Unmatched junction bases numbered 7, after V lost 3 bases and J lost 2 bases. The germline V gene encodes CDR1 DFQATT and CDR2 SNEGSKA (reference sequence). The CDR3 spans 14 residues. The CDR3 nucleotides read TGCAGTGCTAGGGGAGGGATGGAAGCCTACGAGCAGTACTTC. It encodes CSARGGMEAYEQYF.

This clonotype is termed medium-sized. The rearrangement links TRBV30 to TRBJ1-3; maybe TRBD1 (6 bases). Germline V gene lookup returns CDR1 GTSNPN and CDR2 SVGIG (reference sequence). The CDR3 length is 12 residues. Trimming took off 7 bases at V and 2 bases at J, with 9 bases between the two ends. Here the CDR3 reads CAYRVPGNTIYF. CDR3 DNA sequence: TGTGCCTACAGGGTGCCTGGAAACACCATATATTTT.

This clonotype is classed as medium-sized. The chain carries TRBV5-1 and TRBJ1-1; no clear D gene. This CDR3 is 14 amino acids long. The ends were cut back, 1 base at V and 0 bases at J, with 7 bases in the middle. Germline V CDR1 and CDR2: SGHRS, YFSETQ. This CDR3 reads CASSLRELNTEAFF. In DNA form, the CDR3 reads TGCGCCAGCAGCTTGCGGGAACTGAACACTGAAGCTTTCTTT.

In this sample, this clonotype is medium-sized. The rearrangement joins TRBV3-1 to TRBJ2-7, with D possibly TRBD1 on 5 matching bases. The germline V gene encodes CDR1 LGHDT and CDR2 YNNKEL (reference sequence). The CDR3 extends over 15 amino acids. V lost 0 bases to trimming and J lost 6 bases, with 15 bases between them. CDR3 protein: CASSQDAQGGREQYF. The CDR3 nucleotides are TGTGCCAGCAGCCAAGATGCGCAGGGCGGACGCGAGCAGTACTTC.

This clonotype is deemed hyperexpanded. CDR3 DNA sequence: TGTGCCAGCTCACCTCCTGAGACGCCGAACACCGGGGAGCTGTTTTTT. Translation gives CASSPPETPNTGELFF. The J gene is TRBJ2-2, the V gene TRBV18; D not certain. The V and J ends lost 3 bases and 0 bases respectively, with 11 bases between them. The CDR3 has 16 amino acids. The germline V gene encodes CDR1 KGHSH and CDR2 LQKENI.

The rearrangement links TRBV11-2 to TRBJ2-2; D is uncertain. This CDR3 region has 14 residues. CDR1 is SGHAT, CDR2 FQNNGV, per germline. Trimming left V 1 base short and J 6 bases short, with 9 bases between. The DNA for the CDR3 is TGTGCCAGCAGCTTAGGCACGGCGTCCGGGGAGCTGTTTTTT. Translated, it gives CASSLGTASGELFF. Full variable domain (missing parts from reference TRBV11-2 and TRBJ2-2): EAGVAQSPRYKIIEKRQSVAFWCNPISGHATLYWYQQILGQGPKLLIQFQNNGVVDDSQLPKDRFSAERLKGVDSTLKIQPAKLEDSAVYLCASSLGTASGELFFGEGSRLTVL.

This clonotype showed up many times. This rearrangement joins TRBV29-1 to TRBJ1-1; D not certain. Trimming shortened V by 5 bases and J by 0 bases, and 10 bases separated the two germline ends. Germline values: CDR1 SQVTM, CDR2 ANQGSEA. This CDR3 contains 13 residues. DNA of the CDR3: TGCAGCGTTAAAAAGGGCTTGAACACTGAAGCTTTCTTT. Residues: CSVKKGLNTEAFF.

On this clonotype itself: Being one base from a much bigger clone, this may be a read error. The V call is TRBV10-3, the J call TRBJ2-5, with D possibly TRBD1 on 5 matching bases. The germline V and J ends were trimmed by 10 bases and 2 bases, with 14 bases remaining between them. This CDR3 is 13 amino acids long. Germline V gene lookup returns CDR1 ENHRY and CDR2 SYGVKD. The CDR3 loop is CASHEQEQETQYF. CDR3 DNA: TGTGCCAGCCACGAACAGGAGCAAGAGACCCAGTACTTC.

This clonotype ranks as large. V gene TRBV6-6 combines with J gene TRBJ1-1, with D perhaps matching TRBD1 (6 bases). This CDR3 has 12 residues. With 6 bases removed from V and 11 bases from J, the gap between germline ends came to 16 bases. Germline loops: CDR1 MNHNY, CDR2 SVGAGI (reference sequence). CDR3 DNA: TGTGCCAGCAGCCCCGGGGGCTTGGCGGCTTTCTTT. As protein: CASSPGGLAAFF.

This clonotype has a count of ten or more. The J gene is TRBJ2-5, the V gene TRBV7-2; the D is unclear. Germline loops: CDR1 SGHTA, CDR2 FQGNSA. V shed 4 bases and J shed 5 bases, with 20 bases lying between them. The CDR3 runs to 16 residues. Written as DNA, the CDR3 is TGTGCCAGCAGCTCCCGACAAACTGGCCCCCAGGAGACCCAGTACTTC. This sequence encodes CASSSRQTGPQETQYF.

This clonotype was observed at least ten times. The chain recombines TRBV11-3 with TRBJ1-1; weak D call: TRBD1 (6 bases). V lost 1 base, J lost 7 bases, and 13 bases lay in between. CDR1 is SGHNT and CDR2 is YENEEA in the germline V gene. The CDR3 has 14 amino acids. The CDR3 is CASSLVGTQNEAFF. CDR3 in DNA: TGTGCCAGCAGCTTAGTCGGGACACAGAATGAAGCTTTCTTT.

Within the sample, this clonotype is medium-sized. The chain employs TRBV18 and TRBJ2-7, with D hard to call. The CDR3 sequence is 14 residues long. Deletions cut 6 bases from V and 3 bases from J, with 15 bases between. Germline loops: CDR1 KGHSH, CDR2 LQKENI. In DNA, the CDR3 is TGTGCCAGCTCGGAAGGAGTAGCCGGCTACGAGCAGTACTTC. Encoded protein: CASSEGVAGYEQYF.

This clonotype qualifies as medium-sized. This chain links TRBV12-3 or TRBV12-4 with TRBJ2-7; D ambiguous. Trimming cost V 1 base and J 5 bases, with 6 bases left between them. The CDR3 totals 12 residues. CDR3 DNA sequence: TGTGCCAGCAGTTTAGGGGTCCACGAGCAGTACTTC. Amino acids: CASSLGVHEQYF.

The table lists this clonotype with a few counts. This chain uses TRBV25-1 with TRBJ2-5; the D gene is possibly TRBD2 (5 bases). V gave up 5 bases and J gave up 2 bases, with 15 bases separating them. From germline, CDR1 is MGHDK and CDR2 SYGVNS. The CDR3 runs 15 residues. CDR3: CASSNQRHLQETQYF. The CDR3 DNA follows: TGTGCCAGCAGTAATCAGCGGCATCTGCAAGAGACCCAGTACTTC.

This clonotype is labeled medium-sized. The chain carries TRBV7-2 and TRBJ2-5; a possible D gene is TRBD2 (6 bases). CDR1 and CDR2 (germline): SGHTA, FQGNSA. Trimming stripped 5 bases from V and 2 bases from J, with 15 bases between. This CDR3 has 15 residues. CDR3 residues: CASSGGGAGQETQYF. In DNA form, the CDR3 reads TGTGCCAGCAGCGGCGGAGGGGCAGGGCAAGAGACCCAGTACTTC.

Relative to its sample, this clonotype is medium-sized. CDR3 protein: CASSYRTTGEAFF. The CDR3 DNA reads as TGTGCCAGCAGTTACCGAACGACGGGGGAAGCTTTCTTT. This chain joins TRBV6-2 or TRBV6-3 and TRBJ1-1; D call uncertain. There are 13 residues in the CDR3. Trimming removed 2 bases at V and 8 bases at J, with 12 bases between. From germline, CDR1 is MNHEY and CDR2 SVGEGT.

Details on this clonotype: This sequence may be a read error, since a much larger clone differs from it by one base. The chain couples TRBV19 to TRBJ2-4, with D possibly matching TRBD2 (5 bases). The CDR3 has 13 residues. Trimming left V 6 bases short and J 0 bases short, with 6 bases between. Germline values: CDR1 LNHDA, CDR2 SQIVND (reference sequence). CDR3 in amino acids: CASRGLAKNIQYF. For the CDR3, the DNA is TGTGCCAGTAGAGGACTAGCCAAAAACATTCAGTACTTC. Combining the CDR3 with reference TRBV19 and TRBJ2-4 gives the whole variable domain DGGITQSPKYLFRKEGQNVTLSCEQNLNHDAMYWYRQDPGQGLRLIYYSQIVNDFQKGDIAEGYSVSREKKESFPLTVTSAQKNPTAFYLCASRGLAKNIQYFGAGTRLSVL.

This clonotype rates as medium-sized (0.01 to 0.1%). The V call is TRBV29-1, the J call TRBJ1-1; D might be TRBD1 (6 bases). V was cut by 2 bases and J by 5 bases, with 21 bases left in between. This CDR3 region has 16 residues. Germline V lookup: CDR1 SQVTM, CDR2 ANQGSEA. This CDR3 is CSVERGGRGPHTEAFF. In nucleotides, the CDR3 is TGCAGCGTTGAAAGAGGGGGTCGGGGACCTCATACTGAAGCTTTCTTT.

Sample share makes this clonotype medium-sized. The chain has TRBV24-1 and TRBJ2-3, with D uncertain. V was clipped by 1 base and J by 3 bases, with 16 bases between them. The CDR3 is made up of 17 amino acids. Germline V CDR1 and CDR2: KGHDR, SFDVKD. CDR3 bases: TGTGCCACCAGTGATTTTGGCTTGGGTAGCTCAACAGATACGCAGTATTTT. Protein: CATSDFGLGSSTDTQYF.